This record looks at one TCR beta chain sequence and its context. Its specificity is unknown. This sample was included in a study of T cells in Graves' hyperthyroidism and ophthalmopathy. Overall study findings and caveats: The authors' 13 V-J model separated ophthalmopathy from stable hyperthyroidism.

TCR beta CDR3 sequences were amplified from RNA transcripts. In the first-round RT-PCR of the TCR CDR3, the HTBI primer set was used. In TCRdb, the multiplex PCR reads were re-called with MiXCR into one record per CDR3 protein. The data show fewer than 400,000 distinct CDR3 sequences, about 25% seen once. This CDR3 comprises 14 residues. CDR1 is SGHRS, CDR2 YFSETQ, per germline. Trimming removed 4 bases from V and 4 bases from J, with 12 bases in between. The source is a man over 45 with Graves' hyperthyroidism. V usage is TRBV5-1 and J usage is TRBJ2-1; D is uncertain. Material: blood. CDR3 protein: CASSQDGSYNEQFF. CDR3 in DNA: TGCGCCAGCAGCCAGGACGGCTCATACAATGAGCAGTTCTTC.